This T cell receptor beta chain was captured by sequencing in a study of T cell responses to AZD1222 COVID-19 vaccine. Using immunoSEQ multiplex PCR, the repertoire was profiled, and TCRdb retains in-frame clones only, with some absent. The sample has 87,000 or so clones; around 87% are singletons. The sequence was collected from an adult in good health. The material was peripheral blood, obtained on day 0 of AZD1222 vaccination.

The CDR3 reads CASGPVSGGQTGELFF. CDR3 nucleotides: TGCGCCAGCGGGCCTGTGAGCGGGGGACAGACCGGGGAGCTGTTTTTT. The gene calls are TRBV5-1 and TRBJ2-2, with a weak D call TRBD2 (8 bases). V dropped 7 bases and J dropped 5 bases, with 21 bases sitting between them. The germline gives CDR1 SGHRS, CDR2 YFSETQ. The CDR3 extends over 16 amino acids.